This TCR beta chain was retrieved from a study of technical replicates of blood from a handful of donors. This CDR3 contains 11 residues. The V and J ends lost 6 bases and 5 bases respectively, with 7 bases between them. Per germline, CDR1 SNHLY and CDR2 FYNNEI. Data came from immunoSEQ multiplex PCR; TCRdb stores just in-frame clones and leaves some out. The data show 85,000 to 100,000 clones, 95% seen once. The chain joins TRBV2 to TRBJ1-2; D not certain. This sequence was found in a human donor in good health. The sequenced sample was T cells isolated from PBMCs. CDR3 protein: CASSPTYGYTF. The CDR3 DNA sequence: TGTGCCAGCAGCCCCACTTATGGCTACACCTTC.